These T cell receptor beta chains were read from a single sample in a study of blood T cell repertoires in COVID-19. The assay was immunoSEQ multiplex PCR, and TCRdb's table has in-frame clones only and misses some. The table has approximately 130,000 clones, roughly four fifths seen once. Sequencing was carried out using peripheral blood. The receptors were gathered from a human donor in a cohort sampled during active COVID-19. CDR3s include the opening cysteine and the closing phenylalanine or tryptophan. A D gene is named only where the DNA matches it firmly. Clone size is shown for a subset of rows, as once, few, many or a class of expanded clone.

D,size,J,V,CDR3,DNA
-,once,TRBJ2-5,TRBV20-1,CSASREAQETQYF,TGCAGTGCTAGTAGGGAGGCCCAAGAGACCCAGTACTTC
-,-,TRBJ2-6,TRBV25-1,CASRESSGANVLTF,TGTGCCAGCAGAGAGAGCTCTGGGGCCAACGTCCTGACTTTC
TRBD1,-,TRBJ1-2,TRBV3-1/TRBV3-2,CASSPSDRAPTYTF,TGTGCCAGCAGCCCCTCGGACAGGGCCCCAACCTACACCTTC
-,-,TRBJ1-3,TRBV10-2,CASSEGAPLSGNTIYF,TGCGCCAGCAGTGAGGGGGCACCTCTCTCTGGAAACACCATATATTTT
TRBD1,-,TRBJ2-7,TRBV5-1,CASSVDRDTYEQYF,TGCGCCAGCAGCGTGGACAGGGATACGTACGAGCAGTACTTC
TRBD2,once,TRBJ2-5,TRBV24-1,CATSEVAGGETQYF,TGTGCCACCAGTGAGGTAGCGGGGGGAGAGACCCAGTACTTC
TRBD1,-,TRBJ1-1,TRBV13,CASSPGTGTFGRNTEAFF,TGTGCCAGCAGCCCCGGGACAGGGACATTCGGTAGGAACACTGAAGCTTTCTTT
TRBD1,-,TRBJ1-5,TRBV19,CASRDRDIQPQHF,TGTGCCAGCCGGGACAGGGATATTCAGCCCCAGCATTTT
-,-,TRBJ2-7,TRBV7-3,CASSPRGGGEQYF,TGTGCCAGCAGCCCACGGGGAGGTGGCGAGCAGTACTTC
-,-,TRBJ2-3,TRBV11-3,CASSMETDTQYF,TGTGCCAGCAGCATGGAGACAGATACGCAGTATTTT
TRBD1,few,TRBJ1-1,TRBV18,CASSPQTGGNTEAFF,TGTGCCAGCTCACCCCAGACAGGGGGGAACACTGAAGCTTTCTTT
-,few,TRBJ2-3,TRBV20-1,CSASGDTQYF,TGCAGTGCTAGCGGGGATACGCAGTATTTT
TRBD1,-,TRBJ2-4,TRBV10-2,CASRTTGGQENIQYF,TGCGCCAGCAGAACCACAGGGGGACAGGAAAACATTCAGTACTTC
-,-,TRBJ2-5,TRBV9,CASLLETQYF,TGTGCCAGCTTACTTGAGACCCAGTACTTC
TRBD1,-,TRBJ2-7,TRBV19,CASSMGTGGYEQYF,TGTGCCAGTAGTATGGGGACAGGGGGCTACGAGCAGTACTTC
-,-,TRBJ2-6,TRBV28,CASSGPISSGANVLTF,TGTGCCAGCAGTGGTCCGATTAGCTCTGGGGCCAACGTCCTGACTTTC
TRBD1,-,TRBJ2-7,TRBV7-9,CASSRSGGQGSYEQYF,TGTGCCAGCAGCCGAAGTGGAGGACAGGGGTCCTACGAGCAGTACTTC
TRBD1,-,TRBJ1-4,TRBV28,CASSFTGGPNEKLFF,TGTGCCAGCAGTTTTACAGGGGGCCCAAATGAAAAACTGTTTTTT
-,-,TRBJ2-1,TRBV4-2,CASSLVNSGSSYNEQFF,TGTGCCAGCAGCCTAGTCAATTCCGGGAGCTCCTACAATGAGCAGTTCTTC
-,-,TRBJ1-1,TRBV6-5,CVSSYSAGDMNTEAFF,TGTGTCAGCAGTTACTCGGCAGGGGACATGAACACTGAAGCTTTCTTT
TRBD2,-,TRBJ2-7,TRBV6-5,CAGSGGDAYEQYF,TGTGCCGGGAGCGGGGGGGACGCCTACGAGCAGTACTTC
TRBD1,-,TRBJ2-7,TRBV28,CASSPLSGGSSYEQYF,TGTGCCAGCAGTCCTCTCTCAGGGGGAAGCTCCTACGAGCAGTACTTC
TRBD1,-,TRBJ2-1,TRBV5-1,CASSLGGQLLNNEQFF,TGCGCCAGCAGCTTGGGGGGACAGCTACTCAACAATGAGCAGTTCTTC
-,-,TRBJ1-2,TRBV7-9,CASSPGQSRDYTF,TGTGCCAGCAGCCCAGGACAGTCACGAGACTACACCTTC
-,once,TRBJ1-1,TRBV10-1,CASSDSAAGTEAFF,TGCGCCAGCAGTGATTCGGCGGCGGGCACTGAAGCTTTCTTT
TRBD1,-,TRBJ2-1,TRBV5-1,CASRPTGQSSYNEQFF,TGCGCCAGCAGACCCACGGGACAGAGCTCCTACAATGAGCAGTTCTTC
TRBD2,-,TRBJ2-5,TRBV9,CASSVGVIAGDQETQYF,TGTGCCAGCAGCGTAGGTGTGATAGCGGGGGACCAAGAGACCCAGTACTTC
TRBD1,-,TRBJ1-1,TRBV11-2,CASSFWTGGSMNTEAFF,TGTGCCAGCAGCTTTTGGACAGGGGGCTCCATGAACACTGAAGCTTTCTTT
TRBD1,-,TRBJ1-1,TRBV6-5,CASSLGQGAEAFF,TGTGCCAGCAGTTTGGGACAGGGGGCTGAAGCTTTCTTT
TRBD2,-,TRBJ2-1,TRBV5-1,CASSSLAGGGYNEQFF,TGCGCCAGCAGCTCACTAGCGGGGGGCGGTTACAATGAGCAGTTCTTC
-,-,TRBJ1-1,TRBV7-3,CASSDLPGTEAFF,TGTGCCAGCAGCGACCTCCCCGGGACTGAAGCTTTCTTT
-,-,TRBJ1-1,TRBV19,CASSIAGTHNTEAFF,TGTGCCAGTAGTATAGCCGGGACACACAACACTGAAGCTTTCTTT
-,-,TRBJ1-1,TRBV9,CASSQIHRTEAFF,TGTGCCAGCAGCCAGATTCACAGGACTGAAGCTTTCTTT
TRBD2,-,TRBJ2-3,TRBV7-8,CASSDGAGLTDTQYF,TGTGCCAGCAGCGACGGAGCGGGGCTCACAGATACGCAGTATTTT
-,-,TRBJ1-1,TRBV19,CASSPWGRGEAFF,TGTGCCAGTAGCCCCTGGGGGCGGGGGGAAGCTTTCTTT
-,-,TRBJ1-4,TRBV27,CASSPQSGPEGKLFF,TGTGCCAGCAGTCCCCAGTCTGGGCCAGAGGGAAAACTGTTTTTT
-,-,TRBJ1-2,TRBV10-3,CAISPTGEYGYTF,TGTGCCATCAGCCCGACGGGGGAATATGGCTACACCTTC
-,few,TRBJ1-4,TRBV5-1,CASSLGDIATNEKLFF,TGCGCCAGCAGCTTGGGCGACATCGCAACTAATGAAAAACTGTTTTTT
-,few,TRBJ1-1,TRBV7-9,CASSLVTGHTEAFF,TGTGCCAGCAGCTTAGTTACAGGTCACACTGAAGCTTTCTTT
-,-,TRBJ1-2,TRBV5-4,CASSLPVEGYTF,TGTGCCAGCAGCTTGCCGGTTGAGGGCTACACCTTC